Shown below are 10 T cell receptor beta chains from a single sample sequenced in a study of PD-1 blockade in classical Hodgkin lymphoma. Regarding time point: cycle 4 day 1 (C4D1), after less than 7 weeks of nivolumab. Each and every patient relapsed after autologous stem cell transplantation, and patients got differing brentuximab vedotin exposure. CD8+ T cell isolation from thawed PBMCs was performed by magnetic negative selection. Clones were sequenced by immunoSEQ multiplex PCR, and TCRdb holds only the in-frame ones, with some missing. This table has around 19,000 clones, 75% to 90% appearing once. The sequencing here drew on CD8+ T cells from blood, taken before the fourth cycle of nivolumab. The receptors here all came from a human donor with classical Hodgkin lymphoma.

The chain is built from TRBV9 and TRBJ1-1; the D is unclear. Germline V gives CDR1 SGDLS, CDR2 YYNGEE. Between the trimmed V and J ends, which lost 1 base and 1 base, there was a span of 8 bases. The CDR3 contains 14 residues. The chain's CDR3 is CASSVFAGNTEAFF. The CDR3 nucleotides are TGTGCCAGCAGCGTATTTGCGGGGAACACTGAAGCTTTCTTT.

The CDR3 here is CASSQESGTGANVLTF. Here the CDR3 DNA reads TGTGCCAGCAGCCAAGAGAGCGGGACCGGGGCCAACGTCCTGACTTTC. The chain is built from TRBV4-2 and TRBJ2-6, with 7 bases aligning to TRBD2. The V gene end was trimmed by 0 bases and the J gene end by 4 bases; junction bases not matched to a gene: 3. The CDR3 extends over 16 amino acids. CDR1 is LGHNA and CDR2 is YNFKEQ in the germline V gene.

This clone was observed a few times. CDR3 DNA: TGTGCCAGCAGTTCCATGACTAGCGACCAAGAGACCCAGTACTTC. Protein product: CASSSMTSDQETQYF. The rearrangement uses TRBV27 and TRBJ2-5, with 8 positions matching TRBD2. CDR3 size: 15 residues. The ends lost 4 bases at V and 0 bases at J; junction bases unmatched: 4. Germline CDR1 and CDR2: MNHEY and SMNVEV (reference sequence).

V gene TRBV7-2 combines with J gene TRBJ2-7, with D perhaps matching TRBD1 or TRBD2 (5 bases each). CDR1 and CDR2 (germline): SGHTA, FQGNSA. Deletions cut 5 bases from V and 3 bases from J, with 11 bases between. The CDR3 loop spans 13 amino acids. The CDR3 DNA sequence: TGTGCCAGCAGCACGGGACGGTACTACGAGCAGTACTTC. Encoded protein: CASSTGRYYEQYF.

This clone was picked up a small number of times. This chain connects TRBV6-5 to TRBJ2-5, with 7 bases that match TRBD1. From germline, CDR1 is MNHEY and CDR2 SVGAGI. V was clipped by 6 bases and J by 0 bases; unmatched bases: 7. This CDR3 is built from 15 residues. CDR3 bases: TGTGCCAGCAGCCCCGGGACAGAGTACCAAGAGACCCAGTACTTC. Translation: CASSPGTEYQETQYF.

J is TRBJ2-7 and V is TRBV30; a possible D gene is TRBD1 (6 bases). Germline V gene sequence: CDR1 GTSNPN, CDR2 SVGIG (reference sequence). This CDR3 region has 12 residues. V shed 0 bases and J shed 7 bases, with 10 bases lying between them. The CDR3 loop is CAWSVLGAEQYF. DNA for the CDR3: TGTGCCTGGAGTGTACTGGGGGCAGAGCAGTACTTC.

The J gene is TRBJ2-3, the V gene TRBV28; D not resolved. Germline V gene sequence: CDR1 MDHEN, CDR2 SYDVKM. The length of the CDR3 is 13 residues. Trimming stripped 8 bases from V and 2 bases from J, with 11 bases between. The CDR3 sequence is CASLPTSTDTQYF. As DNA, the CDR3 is TGTGCCAGCCTGCCGACATCCACAGATACGCAGTATTTT.

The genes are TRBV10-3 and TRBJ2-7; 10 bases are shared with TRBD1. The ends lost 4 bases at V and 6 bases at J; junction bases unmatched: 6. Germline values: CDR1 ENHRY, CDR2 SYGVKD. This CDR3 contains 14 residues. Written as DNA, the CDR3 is TGTGCCATCAGTGGGACAGGGGGTGGGTCCGAGCAGTACTTC. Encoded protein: CAISGTGGGSEQYF.

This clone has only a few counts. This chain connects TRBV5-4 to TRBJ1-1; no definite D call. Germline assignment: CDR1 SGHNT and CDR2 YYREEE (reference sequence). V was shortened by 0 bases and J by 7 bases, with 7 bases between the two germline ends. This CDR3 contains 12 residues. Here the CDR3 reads CASSLERLEAFF. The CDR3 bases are TGTGCCAGCAGCTTGGAGCGGCTTGAAGCTTTCTTT. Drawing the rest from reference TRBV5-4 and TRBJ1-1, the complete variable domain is ETGVTQSPTHLIKTRGQQVTLRCSSQSGHNTVSWYQQALGQGPQFIFQYYREEENGRGNFPPRFSGLQFPNYSSELNVNALELDDSALYLCASSLERLEAFFGQGTRLTVV.

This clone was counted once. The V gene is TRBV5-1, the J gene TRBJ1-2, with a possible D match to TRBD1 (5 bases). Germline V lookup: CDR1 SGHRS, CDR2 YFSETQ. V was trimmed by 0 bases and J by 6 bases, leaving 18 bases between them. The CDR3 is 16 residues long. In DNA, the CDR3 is TGCGCCAGCAGCTTGGACGATTCGGGGCGTGCTAATGGCTACACCTTC. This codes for CASSLDDSGRANGYTF. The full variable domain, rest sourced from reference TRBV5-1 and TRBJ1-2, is KAGVTQTPRYLIKTRGQQVTLSCSPISGHRSVSWYQQTPGQGLQFLFEYFSETQRNKGNFPGRFSGRQFSNSRSEMNVSTLELGDSALYLCASSLDDSGRANGYTFGSGTRLTVV.